The T cell receptor (beta chain) under discussion was sequenced for a study of CXCR3-negative and CXCR3-positive naive CD8 T cells. For the study at large: Each library gave roughly 1.4 +/- 0.3 million of approximately 150 million TRB reads.

For this clonotype: The antigen remains undetermined.

The V gene's germline CDR1 is LGHNA and CDR2 YNFKEQ. This CDR3 contains 14 residues. The authors prepared UMI-labeled TRB cDNA libraries by 5' RACE. TCRdb re-called the 5' RACE reads, yielding one record per CDR3 amino acid sequence without DNA. The sample shows about 130,000 distinct CDR3 sequences, and roughly 0.6% sits with its ten largest clones. Study conclusions and caveats: Naive cells with CXCR3 showed TRB CDR3s that were more hydrophobic than those in CXCR3-negative naive cells. Naive cells used TRBV-TRBJ genes in much the same way whether CXCR3-negative or CXCR3-positive; memory cells did not.

The sample comprised naive CXCR3+ CD8+ T cells from blood. Specified subset: CD45RO-CCR7+CD27+CD95- naive CD8+ T cells expressing CXCR3 (TNR3+). This chain links TRBV4-2 with TRBJ1-1; TCRdb returns TRBD1, unconfirmable since there is no DNA. The clonotype was recovered from a human donor in good health. Some clones in this sample may be carry-over from other donors' samples. The chain's CDR3 is CASSQGQGDTEAFF.